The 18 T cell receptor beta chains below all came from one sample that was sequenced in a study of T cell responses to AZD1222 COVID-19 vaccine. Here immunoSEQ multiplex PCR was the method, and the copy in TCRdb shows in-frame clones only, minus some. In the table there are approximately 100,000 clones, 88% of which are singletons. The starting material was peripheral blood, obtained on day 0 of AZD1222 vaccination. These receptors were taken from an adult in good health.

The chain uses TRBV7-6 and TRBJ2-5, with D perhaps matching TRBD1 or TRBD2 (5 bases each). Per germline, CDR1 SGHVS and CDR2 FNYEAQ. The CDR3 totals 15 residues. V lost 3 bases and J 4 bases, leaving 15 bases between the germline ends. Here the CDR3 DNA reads TGTGCCAGCAGCTTCGTTCTTGTGAGGGGAGAGACCCAGTACTTC. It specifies CASSFVLVRGETQYF.

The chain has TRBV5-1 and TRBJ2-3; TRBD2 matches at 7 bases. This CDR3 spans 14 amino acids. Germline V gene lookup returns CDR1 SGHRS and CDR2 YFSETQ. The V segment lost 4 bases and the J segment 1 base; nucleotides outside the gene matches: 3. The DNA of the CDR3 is TGCGCCAGCAGCGGTCGGGGGGGCACAGATACGCAGTATTTT. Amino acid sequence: CASSGRGGTDTQYF.

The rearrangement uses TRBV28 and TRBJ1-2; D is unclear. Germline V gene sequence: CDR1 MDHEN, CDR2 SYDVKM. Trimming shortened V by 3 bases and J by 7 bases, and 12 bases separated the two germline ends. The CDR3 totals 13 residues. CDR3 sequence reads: CASSFTVARGYTF. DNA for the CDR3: TGTGCCAGCAGTTTTACCGTCGCCCGTGGCTACACCTTC.

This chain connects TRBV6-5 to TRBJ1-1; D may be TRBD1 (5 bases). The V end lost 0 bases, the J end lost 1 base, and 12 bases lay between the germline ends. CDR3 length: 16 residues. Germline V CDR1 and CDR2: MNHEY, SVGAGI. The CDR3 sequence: CASSYSNRGTNTEAFF. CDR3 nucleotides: TGTGCCAGCAGTTACTCGAATCGGGGCACGAACACTGAAGCTTTCTTT.

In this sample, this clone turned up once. This CDR3 reads CASSVDGGSNQPQHF. CDR3 in DNA: TGTGCCAGCAGCGTAGACGGTGGCAGCAATCAGCCCCAGCATTTT. This chain connects TRBV9 to TRBJ1-5; D unresolved. The germline V gene encodes CDR1 SGDLS and CDR2 YYNGEE. The CDR3 loop spans 15 amino acids. Trimming left V 0 bases short and J 1 base short, with 8 bases between.

CDR3 loop: CASSPVREGSSYEQYF. The CDR3 bases are TGTGCCAGTAGCCCTGTCCGGGAGGGCTCCTCCTACGAGCAGTACTTC. The chain has TRBV19 and TRBJ2-7, with 8 bases aligning to TRBD2. The CDR3 length is 16 residues. The J segment lost 0 bases and the V segment lost 6 bases, leaving 10 bases of the junction unmatched. Looked up from germline, CDR1 is LNHDA and CDR2 is SQIVND (reference sequence).

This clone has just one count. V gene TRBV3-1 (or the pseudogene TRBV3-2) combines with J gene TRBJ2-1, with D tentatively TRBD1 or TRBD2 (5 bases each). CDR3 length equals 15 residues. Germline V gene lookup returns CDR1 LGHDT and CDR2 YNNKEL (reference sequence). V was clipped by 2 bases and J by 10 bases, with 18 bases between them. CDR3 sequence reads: CASSQPGPLSEEQFF. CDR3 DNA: TGTGCCAGCAGCCAACCGGGACCCCTCTCAGAAGAGCAGTTCTTC.

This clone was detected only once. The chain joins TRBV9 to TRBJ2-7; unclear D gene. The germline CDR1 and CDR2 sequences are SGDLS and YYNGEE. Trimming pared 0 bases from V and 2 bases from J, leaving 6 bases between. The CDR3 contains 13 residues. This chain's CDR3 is CASSVGHPYEQYF. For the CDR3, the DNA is TGTGCCAGCAGCGTAGGACACCCCTACGAGCAGTACTTC.

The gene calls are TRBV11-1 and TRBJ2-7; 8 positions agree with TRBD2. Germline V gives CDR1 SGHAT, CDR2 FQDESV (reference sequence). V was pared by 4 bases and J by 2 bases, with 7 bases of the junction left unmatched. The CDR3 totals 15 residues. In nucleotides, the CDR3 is TGTGCCAGCAGCTCCCCCCCTAGCGGGCCCTACGAGCAGTACTTC. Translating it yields CASSSPPSGPYEQYF.

CDR3 residues: CASSRDRGEETQYF. The CDR3 DNA sequence: TGCGCCAGCAGCCGGGACAGGGGAGAAGAGACCCAGTACTTC. The chain is built from TRBV10-1 and TRBJ2-5; the match to TRBD1 covers 10 bases. Germline V lookup: CDR1 WNHNN, CDR2 SYGVQD (reference sequence). V shed 6 bases, J shed 3 bases, and the junction held 4 bases outside the gene matches. The CDR3 has 14 amino acids.

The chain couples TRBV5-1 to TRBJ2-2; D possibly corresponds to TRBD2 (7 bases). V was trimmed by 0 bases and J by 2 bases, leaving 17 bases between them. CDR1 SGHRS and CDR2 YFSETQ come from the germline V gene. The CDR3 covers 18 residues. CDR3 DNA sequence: TGCGCCAGCAGCTTGGCCGGGGGCGGGAGTTCTAACACCGGGGAGCTGTTTTTT. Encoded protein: CASSLAGGGSSNTGELFF.

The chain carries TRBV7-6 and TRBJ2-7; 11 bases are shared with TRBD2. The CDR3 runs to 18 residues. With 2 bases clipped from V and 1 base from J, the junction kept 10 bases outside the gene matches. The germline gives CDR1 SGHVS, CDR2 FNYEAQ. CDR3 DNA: TGTGCCAGCAGCTTATTACTAGCGGGAGCCACTCGTTCCTACGAGCAGTACTTC. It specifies CASSLLLAGATRSYEQYF.

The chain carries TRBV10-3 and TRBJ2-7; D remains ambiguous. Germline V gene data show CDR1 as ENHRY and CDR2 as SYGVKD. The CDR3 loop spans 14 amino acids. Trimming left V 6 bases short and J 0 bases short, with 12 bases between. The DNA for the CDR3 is TGTGCCATCAGGGCAGAACCAAGCTCCTACGAGCAGTACTTC. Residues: CAIRAEPSSYEQYF.

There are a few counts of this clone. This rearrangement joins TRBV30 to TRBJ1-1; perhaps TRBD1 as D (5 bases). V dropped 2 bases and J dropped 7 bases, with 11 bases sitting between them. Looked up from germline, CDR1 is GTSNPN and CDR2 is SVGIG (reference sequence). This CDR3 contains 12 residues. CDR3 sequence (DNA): TGTGCCTGGAGTAGGGGTCGGGGTGAAGCTTTCTTT. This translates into CAWSRGRGEAFF.

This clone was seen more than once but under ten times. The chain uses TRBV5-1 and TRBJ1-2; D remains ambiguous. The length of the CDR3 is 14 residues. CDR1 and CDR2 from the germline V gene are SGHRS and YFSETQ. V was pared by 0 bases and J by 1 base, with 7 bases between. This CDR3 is CASSLGADNYGYTF. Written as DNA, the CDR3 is TGCGCCAGCAGCTTGGGGGCGGATAACTATGGCTACACCTTC. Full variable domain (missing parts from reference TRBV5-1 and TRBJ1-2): KAGVTQTPRYLIKTRGQQVTLSCSPISGHRSVSWYQQTPGQGLQFLFEYFSETQRNKGNFPGRFSGRQFSNSRSEMNVSTLELGDSALYLCASSLGADNYGYTFGSGTRLTVV.

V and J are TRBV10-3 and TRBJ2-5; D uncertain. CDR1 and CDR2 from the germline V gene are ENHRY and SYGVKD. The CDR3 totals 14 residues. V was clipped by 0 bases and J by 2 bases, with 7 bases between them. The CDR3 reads CAISESDRQETQYF. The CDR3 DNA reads TGTGCCATCAGTGAGTCGGATCGACAAGAGACCCAGTACTTC.

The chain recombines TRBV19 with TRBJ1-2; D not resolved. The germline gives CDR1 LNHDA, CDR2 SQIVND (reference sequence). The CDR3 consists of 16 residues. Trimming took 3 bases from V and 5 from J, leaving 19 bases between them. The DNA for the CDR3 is TGTGCCAGTAGTATTAGTGCGGACGTCCGGAAATATGGCTACACCTTC. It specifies CASSISADVRKYGYTF.

The CDR3 loop reads CASSLYGGYSYNEQFF. Here the CDR3 DNA reads TGTGCCAGCAGTCTTTATGGGGGCTACTCCTACAATGAGCAGTTCTTC. This chain uses TRBV7-6 with TRBJ2-1; TRBD1 is a possible D gene (6 bases). The ends were cut back, 6 bases at V and 0 bases at J, with 15 bases in the middle. The CDR3 contains 16 residues. Germline V gene sequence: CDR1 SGHVS, CDR2 FNYEAQ.